This TCR beta chain was found in a study of blood T cells in healthy people across ages. The CDR3 has 16 residues. Trimming cost V 0 bases and J 0 bases, with 12 bases left between them. Looked up from germline, CDR1 is SGHVS and CDR2 is FNYEAQ. The donors, aged 6 to 90, were healthy Caucasians from Russia. This clonotype came up many times. What it binds is unknown. A second PCR, run for roughly 7 to 11 cycles, used a sample-barcoded 5' primer plus a J-beta primer mix. Sequencing recovered at least 3 million CDR3-containing paired-end reads from each sample. Each CDR3 protein gets one entry after TCRdb re-called the 5' RACE reads with MiXCR. The repertoire includes hundreds of thousands of distinct CDR3 sequences, roughly 30% of them detected once, and approximately 15% sits in the top ten. Study-wide findings and caveats: Unsorted PBMCs prevented conclusive naive versus antigen-experienced comparison.

The receptor was derived from a woman over 75 in good health. This chain uses TRBV7-6 with TRBJ2-7; D is undetermined. The sequenced material came from blood. The CDR3 here is CASSLAALSSSYEQYF. The CDR3 DNA sequence: TGTGCCAGCAGCTTAGCTGCACTCTCGAGCTCCTACGAGCAGTACTTC. Combining the CDR3 with reference TRBV7-6 and TRBJ2-7 gives the whole variable domain GAGVSQSPRYKVTKRGQDVALRCDPISGHVSLYWYRQALGQGPEFLTYFNYEAQQDKSGLPNDRFSAERPEGSISTLTIQRTEQRDSAMYRCASSLAALSSSYEQYFGPGTRLTVT.